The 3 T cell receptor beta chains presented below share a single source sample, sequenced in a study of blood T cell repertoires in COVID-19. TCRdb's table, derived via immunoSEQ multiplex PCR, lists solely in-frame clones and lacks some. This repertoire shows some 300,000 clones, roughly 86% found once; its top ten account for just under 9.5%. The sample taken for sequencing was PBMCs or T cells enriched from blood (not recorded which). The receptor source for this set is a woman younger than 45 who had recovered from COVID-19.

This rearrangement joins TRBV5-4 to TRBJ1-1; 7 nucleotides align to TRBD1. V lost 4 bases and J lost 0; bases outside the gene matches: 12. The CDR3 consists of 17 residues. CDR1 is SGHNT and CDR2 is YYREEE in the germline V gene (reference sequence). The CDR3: CASSRGPGTVLNTEAFF. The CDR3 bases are TGTGCCAGCAGCCGTGGTCCCGGGACAGTTCTGAACACTGAAGCTTTCTTT.

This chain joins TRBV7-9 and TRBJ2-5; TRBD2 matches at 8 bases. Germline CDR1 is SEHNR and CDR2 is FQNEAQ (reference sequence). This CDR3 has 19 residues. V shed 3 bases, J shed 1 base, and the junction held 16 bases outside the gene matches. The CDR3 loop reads CASSLGVHIAGKTQETQYF. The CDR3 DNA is TGTGCCAGCAGCTTGGGGGTTCATATAGCGGGGAAGACCCAAGAGACCCAGTACTTC.

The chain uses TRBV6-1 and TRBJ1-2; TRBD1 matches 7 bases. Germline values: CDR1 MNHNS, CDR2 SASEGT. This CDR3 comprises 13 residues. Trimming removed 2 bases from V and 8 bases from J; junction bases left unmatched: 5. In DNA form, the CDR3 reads TGTGCCAGCAGTGAACGTTACAGGGGCGGCTACACCTTC. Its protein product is CASSERYRGGYTF.